The rows below give T cell receptor beta chains drawn from one sample of a study of regulatory T cells in long-lasting Graves disease. TCRdb reprocessed the multiplex PCR reads via MiXCR and lists one record per CDR3 protein. This sample has roughly 500,000 distinct CDR3 sequences, with about 14% found just once. This same sample was also taken into another study, of T cells in Graves' hyperthyroidism and ophthalmopathy.

The specimen was peripheral blood mononuclear cells (PBMCs), collected at new diagnosis, from a patient treated with antithyroid drugs. The receptors here all came from a woman in her fifties or sixties with Graves disease. Each CDR3 is given with its conserved first and last residue. A D gene is named only where the DNA matches it firmly. A clone size is listed for some rows: how often the clone was seen (once, few, many), or a class if it is expanded.

D: NA; J: TRBJ2-4; V: TRBV28; size: many; DNA: TGTGCCAGCAGAGGACGGGGACTGAACATTCAGTACTTC; CDR3: CASRGRGLNIQYF
D: NA; J: TRBJ1-1; V: TRBV15; size: NA; DNA: TGTGCCACCAGCACGACAGGCACTGAAGCTTTCTTT; CDR3: CATSTTGTEAFF
D: NA; J: TRBJ2-1; V: TRBV18; size: few; DNA: TGTGCCAGCTCACTACGATCGGGAGAGGGAAATGAGCAGTTCTTC; CDR3: CASSLRSGEGNEQFF
D: TRBD1; J: TRBJ1-6; V: TRBV12-3/TRBV12-4; size: few; DNA: TGTGCCAGCAGTTTGGGACAGGGGGGGGCACCCCTCCACTTT; CDR3: CASSLGQGGAPLHF
D: NA; J: TRBJ1-5; V: TRBV19; size: NA; DNA: TGTGCCAGTAGTAGCCTTGGGTGGCCCCAGCATTTT; CDR3: CASSSLGWPQHF
D: NA; J: TRBJ1-5; V: TRBV6-2/TRBV6-3; size: many; DNA: TGTGCCAGCAGTTACTTTGAGAGCAATCAGCCCCAGCATTTT; CDR3: CASSYFESNQPQHF
D: TRBD2; J: TRBJ2-1; V: TRBV5-1; size: many; DNA: TGCGCCAGCAGCTTACTAGCGGGAGAGGGCAATGAGCAGTTCTTC; CDR3: CASSLLAGEGNEQFF
D: NA; J: TRBJ1-6; V: TRBV19; size: NA; DNA: TGTGCCAGTAGTATGGGTCAGCCGATTAATTCACCCCTCCACTTT; CDR3: CASSMGQPINSPLHF
D: TRBD1; J: TRBJ2-1; V: TRBV10-3; size: NA; DNA: TGTGCCATCAGTGAGTCGACAGGGCGCCGCTCCTACAATGAGCAGTTCTTC; CDR3: CAISESTGRRSYNEQFF
D: NA; J: TRBJ2-7; V: TRBV28; size: many; DNA: TGTGCCAGCAGCCGGATGAGGGCCTCCTACGAGCAGTACTTC; CDR3: CASSRMRASYEQYF
D: TRBD2; J: TRBJ2-1; V: TRBV18; size: few; DNA: TGTGCCAGCTCACCACGTGCTAGCGGGAGTGTAGATGAGCAGTTCTTC; CDR3: CASSPRASGSVDEQFF
D: NA; J: TRBJ2-7; V: TRBV28; size: many; DNA: TGTGCCAGCAGTTACACCCCCCCCTCCGAGCAGTACTTC; CDR3: CASSYTPPSEQYF
D: NA; J: TRBJ1-4; V: TRBV28; size: many; DNA: TGTGCCAGCAGTTCCGGATCCGGGACGGATTTTGAAAAACTGTTTTTT; CDR3: CASSSGSGTDFEKLFF
D: TRBD1; J: TRBJ1-5; V: TRBV18; size: many; DNA: TGTGCCAGCTCATCCGAGACAGGGAATCAGCCCCAGCATTTT; CDR3: CASSSETGNQPQHF
D: NA; J: TRBJ2-7; V: TRBV11-2; size: many; DNA: TGTGCCAGCAGCTTAGATCGACTTTTTTATTACGAGCAGTACTTC; CDR3: CASSLDRLFYYEQYF
D: NA; J: TRBJ1-4; V: TRBV2; size: few; DNA: TGTGCCAGCAGGGTTAGGGGGGCTGAAAAACTGTTTTTT; CDR3: CASRVRGAEKLFF
D: NA; J: TRBJ2-2; V: TRBV9; size: NA; DNA: TGTGCCAGCAGCGTAGGACTCGGGGAGCTGTTTTTT; CDR3: CASSVGLGELFF
D: NA; J: TRBJ1-5; V: TRBV5-1; size: NA; DNA: TGTGCCAGCAGCTTCGGGGGGCATCAGCCCCAGCATTTT; CDR3: CASSFGGHQPQHF
D: TRBD1; J: TRBJ2-5; V: TRBV5-5; size: many; DNA: TGTGCCAGCAGCTCGACAGGGGAAGAGACCCAGTACTTC; CDR3: CASSSTGEETQYF
D: NA; J: TRBJ2-2; V: TRBV7-9; size: NA; DNA: TGTGCCAGCAGCTTGCGGGACTCGAACACCGGGGAGCTGTTTTTT; CDR3: CASSLRDSNTGELFF
D: NA; J: TRBJ2-2; V: TRBV9; size: NA; DNA: TGTGCCAGCAGCGTAGACGGCGGTGGCACCGGGGAGCTGTTTTTT; CDR3: CASSVDGGGTGELFF
D: TRBD1; J: TRBJ1-5; V: TRBV19; size: NA; DNA: TGTGCCAGCCGTGACGTCCACAGGGGGCATCAGCCCCAGCATTTT; CDR3: CASRDVHRGHQPQHF
D: TRBD1; J: TRBJ1-5; V: TRBV28; size: many; DNA: TGTGCCAGCAGACCTCCCGGGACAGGAGGGCGACAGCCCCAGCATTTT; CDR3: CASRPPGTGGRQPQHF
D: NA; J: TRBJ1-5; V: TRBV18; size: NA; DNA: TGTGCCAGCCAAGCGGACTACCGGGGTCCAAATCAGCCCCAGCATTTT; CDR3: CASQADYRGPNQPQHF
D: NA; J: TRBJ2-6; V: TRBV19; size: few; DNA: TGTGCCAGTAGTATAGTCACCGCCAACTCTGGGGCCAACGTCCTGACTTTC; CDR3: CASSIVTANSGANVLTF
D: TRBD2; J: TRBJ2-1; V: TRBV12-3/TRBV12-4; size: many; DNA: TGTGCTACCTCTAGCGGGACCTACAATGAGCAGTTCTTC; CDR3: CATSSGTYNEQFF